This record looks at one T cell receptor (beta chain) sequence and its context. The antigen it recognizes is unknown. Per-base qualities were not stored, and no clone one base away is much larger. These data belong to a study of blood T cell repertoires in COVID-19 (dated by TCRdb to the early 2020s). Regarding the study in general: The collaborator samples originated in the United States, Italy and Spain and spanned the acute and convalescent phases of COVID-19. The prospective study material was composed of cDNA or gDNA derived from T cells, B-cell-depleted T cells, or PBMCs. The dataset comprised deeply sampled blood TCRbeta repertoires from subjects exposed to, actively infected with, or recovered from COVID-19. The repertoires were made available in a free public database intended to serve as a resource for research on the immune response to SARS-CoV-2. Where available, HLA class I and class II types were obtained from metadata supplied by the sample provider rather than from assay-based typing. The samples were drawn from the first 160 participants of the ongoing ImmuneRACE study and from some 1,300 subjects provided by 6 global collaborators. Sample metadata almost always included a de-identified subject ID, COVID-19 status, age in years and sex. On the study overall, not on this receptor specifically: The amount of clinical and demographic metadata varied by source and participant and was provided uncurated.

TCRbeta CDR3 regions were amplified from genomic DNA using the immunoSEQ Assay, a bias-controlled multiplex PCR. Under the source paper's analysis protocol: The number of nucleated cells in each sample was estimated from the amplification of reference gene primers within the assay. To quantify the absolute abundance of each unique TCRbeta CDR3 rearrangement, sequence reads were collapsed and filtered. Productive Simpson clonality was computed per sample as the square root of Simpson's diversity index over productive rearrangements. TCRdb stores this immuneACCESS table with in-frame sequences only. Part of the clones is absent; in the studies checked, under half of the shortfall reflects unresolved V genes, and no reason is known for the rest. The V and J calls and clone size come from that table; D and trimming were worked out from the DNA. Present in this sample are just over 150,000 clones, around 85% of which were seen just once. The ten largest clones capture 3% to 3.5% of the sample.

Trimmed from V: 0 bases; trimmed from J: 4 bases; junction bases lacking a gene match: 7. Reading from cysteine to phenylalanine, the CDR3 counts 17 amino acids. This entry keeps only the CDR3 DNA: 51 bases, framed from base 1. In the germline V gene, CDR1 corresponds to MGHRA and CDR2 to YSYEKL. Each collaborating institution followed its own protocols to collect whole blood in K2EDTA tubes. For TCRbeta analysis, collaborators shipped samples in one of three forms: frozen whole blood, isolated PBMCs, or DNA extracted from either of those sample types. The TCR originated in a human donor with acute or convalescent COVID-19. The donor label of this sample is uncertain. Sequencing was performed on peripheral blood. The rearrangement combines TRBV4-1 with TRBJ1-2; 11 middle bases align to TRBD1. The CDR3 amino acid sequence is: CASSQDGQGASPYGYTF. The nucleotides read TGCGCCAGCAGCCAAGATGGACAGGGGGCAAGTCCCTATGGCTACACCTTC.